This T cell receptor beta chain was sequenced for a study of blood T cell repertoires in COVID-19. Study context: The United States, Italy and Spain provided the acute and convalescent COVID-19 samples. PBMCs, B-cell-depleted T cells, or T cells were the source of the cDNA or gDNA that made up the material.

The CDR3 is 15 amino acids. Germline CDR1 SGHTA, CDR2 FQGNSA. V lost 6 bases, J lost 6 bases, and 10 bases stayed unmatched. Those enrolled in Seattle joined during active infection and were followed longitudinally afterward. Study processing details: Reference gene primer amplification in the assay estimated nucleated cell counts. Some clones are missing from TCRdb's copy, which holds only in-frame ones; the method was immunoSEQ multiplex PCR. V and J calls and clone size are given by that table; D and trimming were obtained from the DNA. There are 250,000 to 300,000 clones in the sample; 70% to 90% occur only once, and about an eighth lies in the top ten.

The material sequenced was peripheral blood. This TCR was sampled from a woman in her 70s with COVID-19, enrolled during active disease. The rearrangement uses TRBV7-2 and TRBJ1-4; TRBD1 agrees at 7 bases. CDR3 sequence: CASSFSGTAYEKLFF. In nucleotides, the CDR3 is TGTGCCAGCAGTTTTTCCGGGACAGCCTATGAAAAACTGTTTTTT.